This T cell receptor beta chain was profiled in a study of beta chain features in type 1 diabetes. Reverse transcription of all isolated RNA meant that expressed TCRB transcripts were sequenced. Clones were read by immunoSEQ multiplex PCR, and TCRdb kept only the in-frame ones, dropping some. The sample contains about 410,000 clones, approximately 15% of which appear only once. Germline loops: CDR1 MNHNS, CDR2 SASEGT. This CDR3 region has 12 residues. The V end lost 2 bases, the J end lost 7 bases, and 7 bases lay between the germline ends. This TCR was recovered from a man under 40 in good health. The chain joins TRBV6-1 to TRBJ2-3; D is uncertain. Sequencing input: naive CD4+ T cells from blood. As DNA, the CDR3 is TGTGCCAGCAGTGAACTGAAACATACGCAGTATTTT. It codes for CASSELKHTQYF.